This paragraph covers one T cell receptor beta chain sequence. The antigen is not known. The PCR made use of 60 Vbeta and 13 Jbeta primers. Data came from immunoSEQ multiplex PCR; TCRdb stores just in-frame clones and leaves some out. Seen in this sample are fewer than 200,000 clones; the ten most common clones hold over 1%. V was shortened by 7 bases and J by 5 bases, with 12 bases between the two germline ends. Germline values: CDR1 SNHLY, CDR2 FYNNEI. This CDR3 comprises 13 residues. The data were taken from a study of cytomegalovirus exposure and HLA in healthy donors. Study overall: Among the roughly 400 genotyped donors, 81% were placed in the Caucasian-associated ancestry cluster. Study-level findings and limits: Roughly even sequencing depth across donors was the assumption behind the presence/absence analyses. Several V segments, TRBV6-2 and TRBV6-3 among them, could not be told apart and were dropped. Several of the most significant clusters appeared linked to common viral pathogens, based on a later analysis.

This chain connects TRBV2 to TRBJ1-5; perhaps TRBD1 as D (6 bases). The sequencing sample was made of PBMCs. This receptor was identified in a woman aged 55-70 years in good health and CMV-seronegative. CDR3 loop: CASTQGGYQPQHF. The CDR3 DNA sequence: TGTGCCAGCACCCAAGGGGGTTATCAGCCCCAGCATTTT.